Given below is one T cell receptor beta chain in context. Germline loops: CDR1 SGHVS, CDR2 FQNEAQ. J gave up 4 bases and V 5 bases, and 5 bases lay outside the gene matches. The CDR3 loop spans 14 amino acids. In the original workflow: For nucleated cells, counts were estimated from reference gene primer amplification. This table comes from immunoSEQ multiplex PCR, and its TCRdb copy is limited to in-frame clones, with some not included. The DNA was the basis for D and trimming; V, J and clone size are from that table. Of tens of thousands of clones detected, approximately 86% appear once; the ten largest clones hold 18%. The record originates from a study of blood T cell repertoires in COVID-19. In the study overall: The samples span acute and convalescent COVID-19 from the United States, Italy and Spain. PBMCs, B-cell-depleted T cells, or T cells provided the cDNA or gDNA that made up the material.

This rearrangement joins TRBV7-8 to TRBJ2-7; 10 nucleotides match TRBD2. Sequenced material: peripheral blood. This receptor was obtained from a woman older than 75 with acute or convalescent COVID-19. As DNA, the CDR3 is TGTGCCAGCAGCCCACAGGGACTAGCGTACGAGCAGTACTTC. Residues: CASSPQGLAYEQYF.